This T cell receptor (beta chain) emerged from a study of cytomegalovirus exposure and HLA in healthy donors. A remark on this clone: Its specificity is unknown.

Germline-derived CDR1 and CDR2 are SGHTA and FQGNSA. The CDR3 covers 15 residues. Study-level results: It was approximately 160 TCR beta chains that were listed as cytomegalovirus-associated. It is likely that the observed cluster of highly shared sequence variants was a sequencing artifact.

Researchers ran the PCR with 60 Vbeta and 13 Jbeta primers. TCRdb keeps only in-frame clones here, not all; method: immunoSEQ multiplex PCR. This sample contains about 160,000 clones. This chain connects TRBV7-2 to TRBJ2-5; D is perhaps TRBD1 (5 bases). The J call may be incorrect, as the DNA end agrees better with TRBJ2-7. This sequence was found in a woman in her sixties or seventies in good health and CMV-seronegative. Specimen: PBMCs. The CDR3 bases are TGTGCCAGCAGCCGGACATCCATCGGGTCCTACGAGCAGTACTTC. This encodes CASSRTSIGSYEQYF.